This paragraph reports one T cell receptor beta chain. The target antigen is unknown. These data originate in a study of vaccination and CD4 T cells after COVID-19. For the study at large: Convalescent patients gave post-COVID blood a median approximately 100 days post-diagnosis, range 35 to 161. Investigators took post-vaccine samples a median roughly 72 days after dose two, within a range of 14 to 241. Spike peptides, overlapping and drawn from SARS-CoV-2, HCoV-NL63, HCoV-OC43 and HCoV-229E, were used to stimulate cells.

An Oncomine TCR Beta short-read assay was used to sequence the DNA from cultured CD4+ T cells. TCRdb passed the PCR reads through MiXCR, listing each CDR3 protein once. The data contain around 3,700 distinct CDR3 sequences, around 20% of them singletons. Study-level results: Looking at convalescent patients, a median around 89% of reactive clones were present only post-vaccination.

Noted treatment: roughly ten-day PBMC culture with coronavirus spike peptide pools or control peptides (ViraFEST assay). Germline CDR1 reads SGDLS; CDR2 reads YYNGEE. This CDR3 comprises 16 residues. The ends were cut back, 3 bases at V and 1 base at J, with 16 bases in the middle. This TCR derives from a human donor who had recovered from COVID-19. Sequencing used CD4+ T cells from blood, cultured in vitro. The chain carries TRBV9 and TRBJ1-2; D unclear. The chain's CDR3 is CASSGGLGYFNYGYTF. The CDR3 nucleotides are TGTGCCAGCAGCGGCGGGTTAGGCTACTTTAACTATGGCTACACCTTC.